What follows are 21 T cell receptor beta chains derived from one specimen sequenced in a study of spatial heterogeneity in lung cancer. TCRdb redid the calling of the 5' RACE reads with MiXCR, one entry per CDR3 protein. Of under 4,500 distinct CDR3 sequences in the sample, about a tenth were seen once. Time point indicated: sample taken at primary tumor resection. Sequencing covered unsorted whole RNA taken from tumor, nontumor lung or frozen PBMC. This specimen was PBMCs, taken at surgery. The source is a male donor with early-stage non-small cell lung cancer.

This rearrangement joins TRBV11-1 to TRBJ2-7, with a possible D match to TRBD1 (6 bases). Germline lookup yields CDR1 SGHAT and CDR2 FQDESV (reference sequence). V lost 8 bases to trimming and J lost 1 base, with 9 bases between them. The CDR3 is 12 residues long. In nucleotides, the CDR3 is TGTGCCAGCCTGACAGGTTCCTACGAGCAGTACTTC. Residues: CASLTGSYEQYF.

This chain uses TRBV11-1 with TRBJ2-1; 10 positions match TRBD2. CDR3 length: 18 residues. J gave up 0 bases and V 1 base, and 6 bases lay outside the gene matches. The V gene's germline CDR1 is SGHAT and CDR2 FQDESV (reference sequence). The CDR3, as DNA: TGTGCCAGCAGCTTAGGTAGGACTAGCGGTAGCTCCTACAATGAGCAGTTCTTC. Amino acid sequence: CASSLGRTSGSSYNEQFF.

In its sample, this clonotype was seen many times. The chain is built from TRBV6-1 and TRBJ1-2; D gene uncertain. V was trimmed by 0 bases and J by 4 bases, leaving 9 bases between them. The CDR3 covers 14 residues. Germline CDR1 and CDR2: MNHNS and SASEGT. The CDR3 protein is CASSEAVRSYGYTF. The CDR3 DNA follows: TGTGCCAGCAGTGAAGCCGTAAGAAGCTATGGCTACACCTTC.

Ten or more counts support this clonotype. The chain employs TRBV6-6 and TRBJ1-6; D unclear. The CDR3 contains 12 residues. Trimming took 11 bases from V and 6 from J, leaving 11 bases between them. Germline V gene sequence: CDR1 MNHNY, CDR2 SVGAGI (reference sequence). The CDR3 region is CALGWGNSPLHF. The DNA for the CDR3 is TGTGCCTTAGGGTGGGGTAATTCACCCCTCCACTTT.

Judged by abundance, this clonotype is medium-sized. The chain links TRBV7-9 to TRBJ1-4, with a weak D call TRBD1 (5 bases). There are 17 residues in the CDR3. Germline-derived CDR1 and CDR2 are SEHNR and FQNEAQ (reference sequence). Trimming pared 5 bases from V and 0 bases from J, leaving 16 bases between. The CDR3 DNA reads TGTGCCAGCAGCCCCCGGGACGGGAGCGCAACTAATGAAAAACTGTTTTTT. This gives the protein CASSPRDGSATNEKLFF.

V gene TRBV2 combines with J gene TRBJ2-7; the D gene could be TRBD1 or TRBD2 (6 bases each). Trimming removed 2 bases from V and 6 bases from J, with 14 bases in between. This CDR3 has 14 residues. CDR1 is SNHLY, CDR2 FYNNEI, per germline. CDR3 DNA sequence: TGTGCCAGCAGTGAAAGGGGGGAGGCGATCGAGCAGTACTTC. It codes for CASSERGEAIEQYF.

The table lists this clonotype with a few counts. The chain joins TRBV5-1 to TRBJ2-7; weak D call: TRBD2 (5 bases). CDR1 SGHRS and CDR2 YFSETQ come from the germline V gene. This CDR3 has 14 amino acids. Trimming cost V 2 bases and J 0 bases, with 9 bases left between them. Here the CDR3 reads CASSFEGVSYEQYF. The CDR3 DNA reads as TGCGCCAGCAGCTTTGAGGGAGTCTCCTACGAGCAGTACTTC.

By sample fraction, this clonotype is medium-sized. The chain employs TRBV28 and TRBJ2-7; 9 bases fit TRBD2. The V and J ends lost 3 bases and 5 bases, in that order; junction bases with no gene match: 2. The germline CDR1 and CDR2 sequences are MDHEN and SYDVKM. The CDR3 covers 13 residues. CDR3 loop: CASSFRGGDEQYF. The CDR3 DNA sequence: TGTGCCAGCAGTTTTCGCGGGGGGGACGAGCAGTACTTC.

About this clonotype itself: With a much larger clone just one base away, this may be a read error. The chain employs TRBV28 and TRBJ2-1; D remains unclear. The CDR3 runs 12 residues. Germline lookup yields CDR1 MDHEN and CDR2 SYDVKM. V shed 5 bases and J shed 5 bases, with 7 bases lying between them. CDR3 sequence: CASSTWDNEQFF. The CDR3 bases are TGTGCCAGCAGTACCTGGGACAATGAGCAGTTCTTC.

This clonotype was counted ten times or more. This chain links TRBV7-9 with TRBJ1-4, with TRBD1 matching over 7 bases. Germline values: CDR1 SEHNR, CDR2 FQNEAQ (reference sequence). The CDR3 sequence is 14 residues long. J was trimmed by 6 bases and V by 1 base; bases with no gene match: 2. CDR3 sequence reads: CASSLVGTDEKLFF. The DNA of the CDR3 is TGTGCCAGCAGCTTAGTTGGGACAGATGAAAAACTGTTTTTT.

This clonotype showed up many times. The chain combines TRBV6-1 with TRBJ2-1, with 12 bases identical to TRBD1. There are 16 residues in the CDR3. Germline V CDR1 and CDR2: MNHNS, SASEGT. V trimming: 10 bases; J trimming: 4 bases; junction bases outside the gene matches: 11. The CDR3 DNA reads TGTGCCACTGGGAATCCGGGACAGGGGGCATACAATGAGCAGTTCTTC. This gives the protein CATGNPGQGAYNEQFF.

This clonotype is categorized as hyperexpanded (1% or more). V usage is TRBV5-8 and J usage is TRBJ2-7; D gene ambiguous. Germline CDR1 reads SGHTS; CDR2 reads YDEGEE. V lost 2 bases and J 0 bases, leaving 21 bases between the germline ends. The CDR3 totals 18 residues. CDR3: CASSFSSSWFYLSYEQYF. CDR3 in DNA: TGTGCCAGCAGCTTTTCTTCTTCGTGGTTTTACCTCTCCTACGAGCAGTACTTC.

This clonotype appeared a few times. The junction does not match germline at one end; this may be a read error. This chain links TRBV27 with TRBJ2-5; possible D gene TRBD1, 6 bases. The CDR3 is 16 residues long. CDR1 MNHEY and CDR2 SMNVEV come from the germline V gene (reference sequence). CDR3 residues: CTSSLSRQEYQETQYF. In DNA, the CDR3 is TGCACCAGCAGTCTCTCCCGACAGGAGTACCAAGAGACCCAGTACTTC.

This clonotype was seen many times. V usage is TRBV18 and J usage is TRBJ1-1; the D gene is possibly TRBD1 (5 bases). V shed 2 bases and J shed 5 bases, with 12 bases lying between them. This CDR3 has 14 residues. Germline V gene lookup returns CDR1 KGHSH and CDR2 LQKENI. CDR3 bases: TGTGCCAGCTCACCAAGGGGACCGGAAACTGAAGCTTTCTTT. Its protein is CASSPRGPETEAFF. Supplemented by reference TRBV18 and TRBJ1-1, the full variable domain reads NAGVMQNPRHLVRRRGQEARLRCSPMKGHSHVYWYRQLPEEGLKFMVYLQKENIIDESGMPKERFSAEFPKEGPSILRIQQVVRGDSAAYFCASSPRGPETEAFFGQGTRLTVV.

This clonotype has at least ten counts. The V gene is TRBV7-2, the J gene TRBJ2-3, with D maybe TRBD2 (5 bases). V was trimmed by 1 base and J by 0 bases, leaving 11 bases between them. This CDR3 comprises 16 residues. The germline V gene has CDR1 SGHTA and CDR2 FQGNSA. The CDR3, as DNA: TGTGCCAGCAGCTTAGTGGCGGGTTACAGCACAGATACGCAGTATTTT. It codes for CASSLVAGYSTDTQYF.

This clonotype was observed at least ten times. The J gene is TRBJ1-5, the V gene TRBV7-9, with 11 bases matching TRBD1. CDR3 size: 17 residues. V lost 8 bases and J lost 3; bases outside the gene matches: 12. Germline V CDR1 and CDR2: SEHNR, FQNEAQ (reference sequence). Here the CDR3 DNA reads TGTGCCAGCTCTGGACAGGGGGCGCGGGGGAACAATCAGCCCCAGCATTTT. Protein sequence: CASSGQGARGNNQPQHF.

In its sample, this clonotype was seen many times. The chain has TRBV4-1 and TRBJ2-1, with unresolved D. Looked up from germline, CDR1 is MGHRA and CDR2 is YSYEKL. V was clipped by 3 bases and J by 8 bases, with 11 bases between them. The CDR3 extends over 13 amino acids. The CDR3 loop reads CASSHVRLHEQFF. CDR3 bases: TGCGCCAGCAGCCATGTTAGGTTACATGAGCAGTTCTTC.

In this sample, this clonotype turned up many times. The rearrangement joins TRBV7-3 to TRBJ1-1; 7 positions agree with TRBD1. Trimming at V came to 4 bases and at J to 6 bases, leaving 5 bases not matched to a gene. Per the germline V gene, CDR1 is SGHTA and CDR2 is FQGTGA. CDR3 size: 13 residues. The DNA for the CDR3 is TGTGCCAGCAGCTCGACAGGGCTGTCTGAAGCTTTCTTT. The encoded protein is CASSSTGLSEAFF.

In its sample, this clonotype was seen many times. The CDR3 nucleotides read TGTGCCAGCAGCTTACCGACAGGGAGAGGCTACACCTTC. It translates to CASSLPTGRGYTF. This sequence joins TRBV11-3 and TRBJ1-2, with 7 bases fitting TRBD1. CDR3 length: 13 residues. The germline CDR1 and CDR2 sequences are SGHNT and YENEEA. J was trimmed by 8 bases and V by 2 bases; bases with no gene match: 5.

By share, this clonotype ranks as medium-sized. The genes are TRBV7-9 and TRBJ2-1; D is uncertain. V was trimmed by 3 bases and J by 3 bases, leaving 9 bases between them. Germline V CDR1 and CDR2: SEHNR, FQNEAQ (reference sequence). There are 14 residues in the CDR3. CDR3 in amino acids: CASSFVQYYNEQFF. CDR3 in DNA: TGTGCCAGCAGCTTTGTACAGTACTACAATGAGCAGTTCTTC.

This clonotype was recorded at least ten times. This rearrangement joins TRBV2 to TRBJ1-2, with TRBD1 as a possible D gene (6 bases). Trimming shortened V by 5 bases and J by 1 base, and 11 bases separated the two germline ends. Germline V CDR1 and CDR2: SNHLY, FYNNEI. The CDR3 is 14 residues long. The CDR3 loop reads CASSKGDINYGYTF. CDR3 sequence (DNA): TGTGCCAGCAGTAAAGGGGACATTAACTATGGCTACACCTTC.